The 5 T cell receptor beta chains listed next were all sequenced from one sample in a study of post-analysis software for immune sequencing data. Study-wide results and caveats: Several TRBV segments, TRBV5-6, TRBV5-1 and TRBV20-1 among them, were found more frequent in patients than controls.

Unique molecular identifiers had been added to the TCR beta cDNA libraries. Each CDR3 protein is one row after TCRdb ran MiXCR on the PCR reads. The sample gives 650,000 to 900,000 distinct CDR3 sequences, 35% to 55% of which show up once; over 4.5% is in the top ten. These receptors have no known antigen. Sequenced material: blood. The origin of the receptors is a girl between 10 and 17 years old with multiple sclerosis.

This chain connects TRBV11-3 to TRBJ2-1; TRBD2 agrees at 8 bases. With V trimmed by 6 bases and J by 8 bases, 15 bases remained unmatched. The CDR3 runs to 16 residues. The germline gives CDR1 SGHNT, CDR2 YENEEA. The CDR3 spells CASSFRLPGGGDEQFF. The CDR3 nucleotides are TGTGCCAGCAGTTTCCGACTGCCGGGAGGGGGGGATGAGCAGTTCTTC.

The rearrangement uses TRBV6-1 and TRBJ1-6, with D hard to call. Trimming removed 6 bases from V and 9 bases from J, with 18 bases in between. The germline CDR1 and CDR2 sequences are MNHNS and SASEGT. The CDR3 extends over 15 amino acids. The CDR3 spells CASSGEALYPSPLHF. In DNA, the CDR3 is TGTGCCAGCAGCGGGGAGGCCCTATATCCTTCACCCCTCCACTTT.

The rearrangement uses TRBV12-3 or TRBV12-4 and TRBJ2-5, with a weak D call TRBD1 (5 bases). V lost 3 bases and J 1 base, leaving 15 bases between the germline ends. The CDR3 loop spans 16 amino acids. CDR3 DNA sequence: TGTGCCAGCAGTTTGACCAGGGCCGGTCTCCAAGAGACCCAGTACTTC. It is translated as CASSLTRAGLQETQYF.

The chain uses TRBV12-5 and TRBJ2-7, with 9 bases lining up with TRBD1. Germline CDR1 is LGHNT and CDR2 is FRNRAP. This CDR3 has 14 residues. With 1 base clipped from V and 6 bases from J, the junction kept 4 bases outside the gene matches. The CDR3 DNA reads as TGTGCTAGTGGTTTGGGGACAGGGGTATTCGAGCAGTACTTC. Protein: CASGLGTGVFEQYF.

This sequence joins TRBV7-2 and TRBJ2-5; D is undetermined. Germline loops: CDR1 SGHTA, CDR2 FQGNSA. This CDR3 is built from 15 residues. V lost 7 bases to trimming and J lost 1 base, with 16 bases between them. CDR3 amino acids: CASNLRSDLQETQYF. As DNA, the CDR3 is TGTGCCAGCAACCTGCGGAGCGACCTCCAAGAGACCCAGTACTTC.